What follows describes a single T cell receptor beta chain. The CDR3 is made up of 20 amino acids. The sample comes from a study of cytomegalovirus exposure and HLA in healthy donors. Primers for the PCR totalled 60 Vbeta and 13 Jbeta. The data were produced by immunoSEQ multiplex PCR, yet TCRdb's version contains in-frame clones alone and is incomplete. Among around 130,000 clones listed, roughly 85% were seen once. Sequencing used PBMCs. This clonotype was obtained from a woman in her thirties in good health and CMV-seropositive. The chain has TRBV21-1 and TRBJ2-2; the D call of TRBD2 is as the table states it, not checked on the DNA. TRBV21-1 is labeled a pseudogene. CDR3 DNA sequence: TGTGCCAGCAGCAAAGGAAGGCTGGAGGACGGGAGGCTCAACACCGGGGAGCTGTTTTTT. Its protein product is CASSKGRLEDGRLNTGELFF.